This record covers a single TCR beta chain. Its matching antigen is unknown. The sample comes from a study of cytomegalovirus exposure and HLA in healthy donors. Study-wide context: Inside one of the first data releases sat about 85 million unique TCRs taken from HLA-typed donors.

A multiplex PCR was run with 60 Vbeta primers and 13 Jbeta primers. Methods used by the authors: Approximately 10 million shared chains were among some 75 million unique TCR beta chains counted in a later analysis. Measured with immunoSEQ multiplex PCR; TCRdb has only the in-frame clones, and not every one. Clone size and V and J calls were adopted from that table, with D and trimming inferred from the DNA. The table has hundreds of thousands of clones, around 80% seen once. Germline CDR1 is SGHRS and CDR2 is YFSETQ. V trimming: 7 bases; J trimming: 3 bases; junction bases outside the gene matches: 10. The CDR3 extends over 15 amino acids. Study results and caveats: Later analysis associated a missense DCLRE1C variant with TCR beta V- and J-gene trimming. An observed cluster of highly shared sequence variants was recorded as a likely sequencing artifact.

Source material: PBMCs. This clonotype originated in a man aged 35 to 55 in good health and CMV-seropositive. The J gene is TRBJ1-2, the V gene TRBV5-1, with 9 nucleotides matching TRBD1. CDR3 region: CASRSTGGADYGYTF. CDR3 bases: TGCGCCAGCCGCTCAACAGGGGGCGCGGACTATGGCTACACCTTC.